This TCR beta chain was identified during a study of T cells after yellow fever vaccination. The germline V gene encodes CDR1 KGHSH and CDR2 LQKENI. The CDR3 covers 15 residues. The J segment lost 5 bases and the V segment lost 1 base, leaving 3 bases of the junction unmatched. One entry per CDR3 protein, called by TCRdb with MiXCR from the 5' RACE reads. The table has hundreds of thousands of distinct CDR3 sequences, 21% seen once. This chain joins TRBV18 and TRBJ2-1, with TRBD2 matching 9 bases. The sample was PBMCs, taken more than 20 days after the first yellow fever vaccination. This TCR derives from a man younger than 35 who received the YFV17D yellow fever vaccine. CDR3 coding DNA: TGTGCCAGCTCACCACGGCGGGGGGGCGACAATGAGCAGTTCTTC. Translation: CASSPRRGGDNEQFF.